This TCR beta chain was obtained from a study of shared clonotypes between healthy human individuals. The data were produced by immunoSEQ multiplex PCR, yet TCRdb's version contains in-frame clones alone and is incomplete. The data contain some 500,000 clones, about 95% of them singletons. V was trimmed by 4 bases and J by 1 base, leaving 16 bases between them. The germline gives CDR1 SGHRS, CDR2 YFSETQ. This CDR3 spans 16 amino acids. Donors, healthy HIV-negative adults, lacked recent acute infections or vaccinations. In the CD4+ fraction, cells were divided into CD45RA+ naive and CD45RA-negative memory subsets.

This TCR derives from a woman younger than 45 in good health. The chain recombines TRBV5-1 with TRBJ2-3; D is uncertain. Input material: naive CD4+ T cells sorted from blood. Regarding subset: CD45RA+ positively selected. This CDR3 is CASSIGFTPGTDTQYF. The CDR3, as DNA: TGCGCCAGCAGCATAGGGTTCACCCCAGGCACAGATACGCAGTATTTT.